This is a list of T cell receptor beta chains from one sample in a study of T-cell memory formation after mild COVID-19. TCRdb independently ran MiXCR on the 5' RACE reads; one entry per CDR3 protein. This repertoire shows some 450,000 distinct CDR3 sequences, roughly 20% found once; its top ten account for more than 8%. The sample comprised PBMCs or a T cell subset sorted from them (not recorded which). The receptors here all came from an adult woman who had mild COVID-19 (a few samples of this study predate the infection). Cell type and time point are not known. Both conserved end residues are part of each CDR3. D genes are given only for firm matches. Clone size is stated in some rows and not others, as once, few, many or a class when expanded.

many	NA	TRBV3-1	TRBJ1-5	CASSQGNQPQHF	TGTGCCAGCAGCCAAGGGAATCAGCCCCAGCATTTT
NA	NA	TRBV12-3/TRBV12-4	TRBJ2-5	CASRRTVQETQYF	TGTGCCAGCAGAAGGACAGTTCAAGAGACCCAGTACTTC
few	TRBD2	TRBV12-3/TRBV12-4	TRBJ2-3	CASSQRVAGITDTQYF	TGTGCCAGCAGTCAGCGTGTAGCGGGCATCACAGATACGCAGTATTTT
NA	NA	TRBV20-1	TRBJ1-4	CSARSAGNGEKLFF	TGCAGTGCTAGATCTGCGGGGAACGGTGAAAAACTGTTTTTT
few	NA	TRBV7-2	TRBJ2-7	CASSLLGGGFDEQYF	TGTGCCAGCAGCTTACTAGGTGGGGGGTTCGACGAGCAGTACTTC
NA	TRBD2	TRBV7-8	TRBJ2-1	CASSVRLAGPYNEQFF	TGTGCCAGCAGCGTCCGACTAGCGGGACCCTACAATGAGCAGTTCTTC
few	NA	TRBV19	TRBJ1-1	CASSIRQTSDTEAFF	TGTGCCAGTAGTATACGACAGACCTCGGACACTGAAGCTTTCTTT
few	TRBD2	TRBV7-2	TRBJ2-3	CASSWTSGDTQYF	TGTGCCAGCAGTTGGACTAGCGGAGATACGCAGTATTTT
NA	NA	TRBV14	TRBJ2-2	CASSQGRRPPGELFF	TGTGCCAGCAGCCAAGGGCGACGACCCCCCGGGGAGCTGTTTTTT
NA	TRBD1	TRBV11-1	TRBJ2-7	CASSRNPGQGSYEQYF	TGTGCCAGCAGCCGCAACCCGGGACAGGGGTCCTACGAGCAGTACTTC
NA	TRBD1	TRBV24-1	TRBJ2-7	CATSDWTGAEQYF	TGTGCCACCAGTGATTGGACAGGGGCCGAGCAGTACTTC
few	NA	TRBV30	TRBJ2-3	CAWSVGRQPTDTQYF	TGTGCCTGGAGTGTAGGACGTCAGCCCACAGATACGCAGTATTTT
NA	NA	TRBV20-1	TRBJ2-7	CSARVSRAASYEQYF	TGCAGTGCTAGGGTGAGCCGGGCGGCTAGTTACGAGCAGTACTTC
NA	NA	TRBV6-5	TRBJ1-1	CASLQGHKAFF	TGTGCCAGCTTACAGGGTCATAAAGCTTTCTTT
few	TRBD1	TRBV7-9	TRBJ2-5	CASSSDRVGQETQYF	TGTGCCAGCAGCTCAGACAGGGTAGGACAAGAGACCCAGTACTTC
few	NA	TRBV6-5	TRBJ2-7	CASSYDREGTYEQYF	TGTGCCAGCAGTTACGACAGGGAGGGTACCTACGAGCAGTACTTC
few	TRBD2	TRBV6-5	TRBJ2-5	CASSSGLAGAETQYF	TGTGCCAGCAGCTCGGGACTAGCGGGAGCCGAGACCCAGTACTTC
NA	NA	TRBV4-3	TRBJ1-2	CASSQELGGGVYGYTF	TGCGCCAGCAGCCAAGAACTCGGGGGAGGGGTCTATGGCTACACCTTC
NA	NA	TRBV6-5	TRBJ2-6	CASSPEGGGAQPGANVLTF	TGTGCCAGCAGTCCCGAGGGGGGGGGCGCGCAACCTGGGGCCAACGTCCTGACTTTC
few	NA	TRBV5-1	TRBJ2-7	CASSLAGQIVHEQYF	TGCGCCAGCAGCTTGGCCGGACAGATCGTGCACGAGCAGTACTTC